Shown below are 30 T cell receptor beta chains from a single sample sequenced in a study of shared clonotypes between healthy human individuals. Data came from immunoSEQ multiplex PCR; TCRdb stores just in-frame clones and leaves some out. The repertoire holds a few hundred thousand clones, with roughly 84% as singletons. Sequences were obtained from memory CD8+ T cells sorted from blood. Described subset: CD45RO+ cells pooled with CCR7-negative TemRA cells. These receptors were collected from a man aged 18 to 30 in good health.

This clone has a single count. The CDR3 is CASSLGEGGPIEQFF. The CDR3 nucleotides are TGTGCCAGCAGCTTAGGGGAGGGAGGGCCTATTGAGCAGTTCTTC. The V and J genes are TRBV7-9 and TRBJ2-1; 7 bases fit TRBD2. The CDR3 runs 15 residues. Germline-derived CDR1 and CDR2 are SEHNR and FQNEAQ (reference sequence). After removal of 1 base from V and 9 bases from J, the junction contained 9 bases not matched to a gene.

V is TRBV11-2 and J is TRBJ2-4, with D perhaps assigned TRBD1 or TRBD2 (5 bases each). The germline CDR1 and CDR2 sequences are SGHAT and FQNNGV. The CDR3 is made up of 15 amino acids. The germline V and J ends were trimmed by 3 bases and 8 bases, with 17 bases remaining between them. CDR3 in amino acids: CASSFRGAARDIQYF. The CDR3, as DNA: TGTGCCAGCAGCTTCCGAGGGGCGGCACGGGACATTCAGTACTTC.

This chain links TRBV6-1 with TRBJ2-4; the D is unclear. Per the germline V gene, CDR1 is MNHNS and CDR2 is SASEGT. The CDR3 spans 13 residues. Trimming cost V 1 base and J 1 base, with 2 bases left between them. The CDR3 DNA reads TGTGCCAGCAGTGAAGGGGCCAAAAACATTCAGTACTTC. It codes for CASSEGAKNIQYF.

This chain links TRBV4-1 with TRBJ2-7, with TRBD2 identical over 10 bases. The junction had 9 bases not matched to a gene; V was cut back by 3 bases and J by 4 bases. CDR3 length: 16 residues. CDR1 is MGHRA and CDR2 is YSYEKL in the germline V gene. CDR3 residues: CASSQSTSGISYEQYF. CDR3 DNA sequence: TGCGCCAGCAGCCAGTCCACTAGCGGGATAAGTTACGAGCAGTACTTC.

The V call is TRBV13, the J call TRBJ2-1; D is undetermined. The length of the CDR3 is 13 residues. The V gene lost 8 bases and the J gene lost 8 bases, with 16 bases spanning the gap. Germline assignment: CDR1 PRHDT and CDR2 FYEKMQ (reference sequence). As DNA, the CDR3 is TGTGCCAGCGACGCGACCCCACCGGATGAGCAGTTCTTC. It codes for CASDATPPDEQFF. Using reference TRBV13 and TRBJ2-1 for the parts outside the CDR3, the full variable domain is AAGVIQSPRHLIKEKRETATLKCYPIPRHDTVYWYQQGPGQDPQFLISFYEKMQSDKGSIPDRFSAQQFSDYHSELNMSSLELGDSALYFCASDATPPDEQFFGPGTRLTVL.

The CDR3 DNA follows: TGTGCCAGTAGGACAGGGAGGGACGAGCAGTTCTTC. This sequence encodes CASRTGRDEQFF. The chain has TRBV19 and TRBJ2-1; D is perhaps TRBD1 or TRBD2 (7 bases each). This CDR3 is built from 12 residues. Germline values: CDR1 LNHDA, CDR2 SQIVND (reference sequence). V dropped 6 bases and J dropped 10 bases, with 13 bases sitting between them.

About this clone: Other DNA sequences within the sample encode an identical CDR3. The genes are TRBV6-5 and TRBJ2-3; the D call may be TRBD1 or TRBD2 (5 bases each). Germline assignment: CDR1 MNHEY and CDR2 SVGAGI. The CDR3 contains 13 residues. The germline V and J ends were trimmed by 2 bases and 4 bases, with 7 bases remaining between them. CDR3 protein: CASSYGGADTQYF. DNA of the CDR3: TGTGCCAGCAGTTACGGGGGAGCAGATACGCAGTATTTT.

About this clone itself: A read error may produce the germline difference seen at one junction end. The genes are TRBV10-3 and TRBJ2-7; D is unclear. Germline V gene lookup returns CDR1 ENHRY and CDR2 SYGVKD. This CDR3 has 14 residues. CDR3: CAISESTFSDEQYF. The CDR3, as DNA: TGTGCCATCAGTGAGTCGACCTTCTCCGACGAGCAGTACTTC.

The chain has TRBV4-1 and TRBJ1-1; 9 bases are a match to TRBD1. With V trimmed by 4 bases and J by 6 bases, 9 bases remained unmatched. Germline CDR1 MGHRA, CDR2 YSYEKL. This CDR3 comprises 15 residues. The DNA of the CDR3 is TGCGCCAGCAGCCGCACCACAGGGGGCTCGCCTGAAGCTTTCTTT. This translates into CASSRTTGGSPEAFF.

This chain joins TRBV21-1 and TRBJ2-7; the table names TRBD2, a call not compared with the DNA. TRBV21-1 represents a pseudogene. The CDR3 is made up of 16 amino acids. The CDR3 sequence: CASRAMLAAASYEQYF. The CDR3 DNA reads as TGTGCCAGCAGAGCAATGCTAGCGGCTGCCTCCTACGAGCAGTACTTC.

The table lists this clone with a count of one. This chain connects TRBV6-6 to TRBJ2-2; no clear D gene. V lost 4 bases and J lost 2, with 2 bases in between. Germline CDR1 reads MNHNY; CDR2 reads SVGAGI (reference sequence). The CDR3 consists of 12 residues. Here the CDR3 DNA reads TGTGCCAGCAGTTCAAACACCGGGGAGCTGTTTTTT. Its protein is CASSSNTGELFF.

This chain uses TRBV4-1 with TRBJ2-7; 13 bases match TRBD2. This CDR3 has 15 residues. Per germline, CDR1 MGHRA and CDR2 YSYEKL. V lost 8 bases and J lost 2; bases outside the gene matches: 6. CDR3 protein: CASGFGTSGTYEQYF. In DNA form, the CDR3 reads TGCGCCAGCGGATTCGGGACTAGCGGGACCTACGAGCAGTACTTC.

The chain carries TRBV9 and TRBJ1-1; a weak D match, TRBD1 (5 bases). The CDR3 contains 14 residues. Between the trimmed V and J ends, which lost 0 bases and 4 bases, there was a span of 10 bases. Germline V gene data show CDR1 as SGDLS and CDR2 as YYNGEE. CDR3 nucleotide sequence: TGTGCCAGCAGCGTAGACGGGGGTAGCACTGAAGCTTTCTTT. This encodes CASSVDGGSTEAFF.

This sequence joins TRBV7-9 and TRBJ2-1; 11 bases line up with TRBD2. From germline, CDR1 is SEHNR and CDR2 FQNEAQ (reference sequence). With V trimmed by 1 base and J by 9 bases, 5 bases remained unmatched. The CDR3 length is 15 residues. CDR3 sequence reads: CASSLVLAGVSEQFF. In DNA form, the CDR3 reads TGTGCCAGCAGCTTAGTACTAGCGGGAGTCTCTGAGCAGTTCTTC.

The V call is TRBV6-1, the J call TRBJ2-7; TRBD2 matches 8 bases. CDR3 length: 14 amino acids. The germline CDR1 and CDR2 sequences are MNHNS and SASEGT. V was pared by 5 bases and J by 0 bases, with 3 bases of the junction left unmatched. In nucleotides, the CDR3 is TGTGCCAGCAGTTTAGCGGGGCCCTCCTACGAGCAGTACTTC. Translation gives CASSLAGPSYEQYF.

For this clone: A much larger clone is a single base away; this may be a read error. V gene TRBV27 combines with J gene TRBJ1-5; no clear D. Trimming cost V 3 bases and J 0 bases, with 3 bases left between them. CDR3 size: 13 residues. Per the germline V gene, CDR1 is MNHEY and CDR2 is SMNVEV (reference sequence). The DNA for the CDR3 is TGTGCCAGCAGTTTCTATAGCAATCAGCCCCAGCATTTT. Residues: CASSFYSNQPQHF.

The V call is TRBV11-1, the J call TRBJ2-7; D remains ambiguous. The CDR3 length is 13 residues. Germline loops: CDR1 SGHAT, CDR2 FQDESV (reference sequence). V was clipped by 4 bases and J by 7 bases, with 14 bases between them. The CDR3 DNA reads as TGTGCCAGCAGCTCTCTAGGTCCCCCAGAGCAGTACTTC. Protein sequence: CASSSLGPPEQYF.

The rearrangement links TRBV18 to TRBJ1-3, with D unclear. The CDR3 is 15 amino acids. CDR1 KGHSH and CDR2 LQKENI come from the germline V gene. V was clipped by 3 bases and J by 0 bases, with 9 bases between them. Here the CDR3 DNA reads TGTGCCAGCTCACCGAAGGCCGGCTCTGGAAACACCATATATTTT. Protein: CASSPKAGSGNTIYF.

As for this clone: Its ends do not fully match the called genes, so a read error is possible. This chain links TRBV28 with TRBJ2-7, with D perhaps being TRBD1 or TRBD2 (5 bases each). Germline V lookup: CDR1 MDHEN, CDR2 SYDVKM. The CDR3 is 10 amino acids. This CDR3 is CAGVEGLGDF. Here the CDR3 DNA reads TGTGCCGGGGTCGAGGGGCTAGGGGACTTC.

This rearrangement joins TRBV10-3 to TRBJ2-2, with 8 bases that match TRBD2. Losses at the gene ends were 10 bases for V and 6 bases for J; bases not matched to a gene: 13. Germline assignment: CDR1 ENHRY and CDR2 SYGVKD. This CDR3 is 15 amino acids long. The CDR3: CATTQGLVFPGELFF. The DNA of the CDR3 is TGTGCCACCACCCAGGGACTAGTTTTTCCCGGGGAGCTGTTTTTT.

The chain has TRBV5-1 and TRBJ1-3, with D hard to call. V was clipped by 6 bases and J by 4 bases, with 17 bases between them. Germline V gene lookup returns CDR1 SGHRS and CDR2 YFSETQ. The CDR3 extends over 15 amino acids. This CDR3 is CASTEGSELGNTIYF. The CDR3 nucleotides are TGCGCCAGCACCGAAGGCTCGGAGTTGGGAAACACCATATATTTT.

The V gene is TRBV13, the J gene TRBJ2-5; D may be TRBD2 (6 bases). The germline V gene encodes CDR1 PRHDT and CDR2 FYEKMQ (reference sequence). V lost 5 bases and J 4 bases, leaving 20 bases between the germline ends. The CDR3 consists of 16 residues. For the CDR3, the DNA is TGTGCCAGCAGCCCCCCCGTGGGACTCCACCGAGAGACCCAGTACTTC. As protein: CASSPPVGLHRETQYF. The variable domain in full, completed from reference TRBV13 and TRBJ2-5, reads AAGVIQSPRHLIKEKRETATLKCYPIPRHDTVYWYQQGPGQDPQFLISFYEKMQSDKGSIPDRFSAQQFSDYHSELNMSSLELGDSALYFCASSPPVGLHRETQYFGPGTRLLVL.

The V gene is TRBV5-1, the J gene TRBJ1-1; D unclear. CDR3 length: 13 amino acids. V was pared by 1 base and J by 1 base, with 5 bases between. Germline loops: CDR1 SGHRS, CDR2 YFSETQ. DNA for the CDR3: TGCGCCAGCAGCTTGACAGCGAACACTGAAGCTTTCTTT. Translating it yields CASSLTANTEAFF.

This clone has only one observation. The chain combines TRBV7-9 with TRBJ1-2; D remains ambiguous. The CDR3 is made up of 13 amino acids. V was pared by 5 bases and J by 1 base, with 8 bases between. Germline lookup yields CDR1 SEHNR and CDR2 FQNEAQ (reference sequence). The CDR3 nucleotides read TGTGCCAGCAGCCCACAGATTAACTATGGCTACACCTTC. Its translation: CASSPQINYGYTF.

The genes are TRBV4-3 and TRBJ1-5; D is uncertain. The V gene's germline CDR1 is LGHNA and CDR2 YSLEER. The CDR3 sequence is 13 residues long. Deletions cut 4 bases from V and 6 bases from J, with 10 bases between. CDR3 sequence (DNA): TGCGCCAGCAGCCCATCGGAAGGTCAGCCCCAGCATTTT. Translating it yields CASSPSEGQPQHF.

The V and J genes are TRBV4-1 and TRBJ2-1, with D possibly being TRBD2 (5 bases). Deletions cut 5 bases from V and 5 bases from J, with 13 bases between. This CDR3 contains 14 residues. Germline-derived CDR1 and CDR2 are MGHRA and YSYEKL. The CDR3 loop is CASSSEGINNEQFF. CDR3 nucleotides: TGCGCCAGCAGCTCAGAGGGAATAAACAATGAGCAGTTCTTC.

The chain has TRBV19 and TRBJ2-1, with a tentative D call TRBD1 (6 bases). This CDR3 is 15 amino acids long. Germline loops: CDR1 LNHDA, CDR2 SQIVND (reference sequence). Trimming stripped 7 bases from V and 6 bases from J, with 19 bases between. Here the CDR3 DNA reads TGTGCCAGTACCACGGGCGGCCAGGGGTTCAATGAGCAGTTCTTC. Its protein product is CASTTGGQGFNEQFF.

This chain uses TRBV4-1 with TRBJ2-1; perhaps TRBD2 as D (5 bases). The V and J ends lost 1 base and 14 bases respectively, with 9 bases between them. Germline CDR1 and CDR2: MGHRA and YSYEKL. The CDR3 spans 11 residues. This chain's CDR3 is CASSQGQEEFF. In DNA, the CDR3 is TGCGCCAGCAGCCAAGGCCAGGAGGAGTTCTTC.

Points on this clone: This likely traces to a read error, being one base from a far larger clone. The chain carries TRBV27 and TRBJ2-7; possible D gene TRBD1, 7 bases. The CDR3 totals 14 residues. The germline CDR1 and CDR2 sequences are MNHEY and SMNVEV (reference sequence). V was pared by 5 bases and J by 0 bases, with 11 bases between. The CDR3 bases are TGTGCCAGCAGTATCAGGGGGGACTCCTACGAGCAGTACTTC. This codes for CASSIRGDSYEQYF.

This chain links TRBV5-1 with TRBJ2-3; D perhaps matches TRBD1 (6 bases). The V gene lost 0 bases and the J gene lost 5 bases, with 10 bases spanning the gap. Germline V gene data show CDR1 as SGHRS and CDR2 as YFSETQ. This CDR3 comprises 14 residues. CDR3 sequence: CASSLGQVVDTQYF. DNA of the CDR3: TGCGCCAGCAGCTTGGGACAGGTAGTAGATACGCAGTATTTT.